The 6 T cell receptor beta chains given below trace back to one sample, sequenced in a study of CD8+CD57+ T cells in acquired aplastic anemia. Selection for sequencing was limited to patients who had shown CD8+CD57+ cell expansion by flow cytometry. Profiling of TCR beta VDJ combinations and CDR3 sequences used genomic DNA as template. TCRdb re-called the reads with MiXCR, one entry per CDR3 protein. The sample lists approximately 470,000 distinct CDR3 sequences; less than 35% were seen once. The sequencing sample was made of sorted CD4+, CD8+, or CD8+CD57+ T cells (not recorded which) from PBMCs. These TCRs come from a human donor with aplastic anemia.

The table lists this clonotype with a few counts. As DNA, the CDR3 is TGTGCCAGCACGGCTATAAGCTACGAGCAGTACTTC. Its translation: CASTAISYEQYF. The gene calls are TRBV2 and TRBJ2-7, with D uncertain. Germline values: CDR1 SNHLY, CDR2 FYNNEI. V gave up 7 bases and J gave up 3 bases, with 10 bases separating them. The CDR3 totals 12 residues.

Turning to this clonotype: As the CDR3 is not closed by the conserved phenylalanine or tryptophan, this likely results from a read error. It is unclear where the CDR3 begins or ends on the DNA, so no DNA is shown, and the CDR3 is as TCRdb lists it. V is TRBV7-9 and J is TRBJ2-5; no check of the table's D call, TRBD1, against the DNA was made. The germline gives CDR1 SEHNR, CDR2 FQNEAQ (reference sequence). Termini included, the CDR3 measures 8 amino acids. CDR3: CASSPRGD.

The chain carries TRBV5-4 and TRBJ1-2; 10 nucleotides line up with TRBD1. This CDR3 spans 16 amino acids. Germline CDR1 SGHNT, CDR2 YYREEE (reference sequence). V gave up 0 bases and J gave up 7 bases; unmatched junction bases: 9. The CDR3 DNA follows: TGTGCCAGCAGCTTGGCAGGGAGCGACAGGGGGCCTGGCTACACCTTC. The encoded protein is CASSLAGSDRGPGYTF. The full variable domain, with the rest looked up from reference TRBV5-4 and TRBJ1-2, is ETGVTQSPTHLIKTRGQQVTLRCSSQSGHNTVSWYQQALGQGPQFIFQYYREEENGRGNFPPRFSGLQFPNYSSELNVNALELDDSALYLCASSLAGSDRGPGYTFGSGTRLTVV.

This clonotype was counted many times. This chain links TRBV20-1 with TRBJ1-5; D is unclear. V was trimmed by 5 bases and J by 5 bases, leaving 13 bases between them. CDR1 is DFQATT, CDR2 SNEGSKA, per germline (reference sequence). CDR3 length: 13 amino acids. The CDR3 loop reads CSAQDVADQPQHF. The CDR3 coding sequence is TGCAGTGCTCAAGACGTCGCTGATCAGCCCCAGCATTTT.

This clonotype occurred many times. This sequence joins TRBV2 and TRBJ1-2, with D hard to call. Trimming took off 11 bases at V and 1 base at J, with 14 bases between the two ends. This CDR3 region has 13 residues. CDR1 and CDR2 from the germline V gene are SNHLY and FYNNEI. The CDR3: CAGNEDGNYGYTF. In nucleotides, the CDR3 is TGTGCCGGCAATGAGGACGGTAACTATGGCTACACCTTC.

The V gene is TRBV24-1, the J gene TRBJ1-2; 9 positions match TRBD1. J was trimmed by 4 bases and V by 4 bases; bases with no gene match: 12. The CDR3 has 17 residues. Germline-derived CDR1 and CDR2 are KGHDR and SFDVKD. The chain's CDR3 is CATSERAQGAFGYGYTF. DNA of the CDR3: TGTGCCACCAGTGAACGCGCACAGGGGGCATTCGGCTATGGCTACACCTTC.